The 22 T cell receptor beta chains listed next were all sequenced from one sample in a study of T cell repertoires in cytomegalovirus infection. TCRdb independently ran MiXCR on the reads; one entry per CDR3 protein. The top ten hold 1.6% of the sample, which has fewer than 250,000 distinct CDR3 sequences, 10% to 15% seen once. Specimen: PBMCs. The receptors stem from a human donor in good health (CMV status not recorded). Some clones in this sample may be carry-over from other donors' samples.

This clonotype was observed at least ten times. The V call is TRBV20-1, the J call TRBJ1-6; 7 bases are shared with TRBD1. Per germline, CDR1 DFQATT and CDR2 SNEGSKA (reference sequence). After removal of 5 bases from V and 6 bases from J, the junction contained 10 bases not matched to a gene. The CDR3 is 15 residues long. The CDR3 nucleotides read TGCAGTGCTTTGCGGGACAGCGTTTCTAATTCACCCCTCCACTTT. Protein product: CSALRDSVSNSPLHF.

The V and J genes are TRBV19 and TRBJ2-2, with no clear D. Trimming shortened V by 3 bases and J by 10 bases, and 15 bases separated the two germline ends. The germline V gene has CDR1 LNHDA and CDR2 SQIVND (reference sequence). CDR3 length: 14 residues. Here the CDR3 DNA reads TGTGCCAGTAGTATTAGGGCCCTGAGAGAGGAGCTGTTTTTT. This translates into CASSIRALREELFF.

This clonotype showed up many times. The chain uses TRBV7-3 and TRBJ2-3; 7 bases are shared with TRBD2. Germline V CDR1 and CDR2: SGHTA, FQGTGA. CDR3 length equals 15 residues. V shed 5 bases, J shed 5 bases, and the junction held 10 bases outside the gene matches. The CDR3 nucleotides read TGTGCCAGCAGCCAACGCGGGAGCGGTGGAGATACGCAGTATTTT. Translation: CASSQRGSGGDTQYF.

This clonotype was counted a few times. The V gene is TRBV5-1, the J gene TRBJ2-3; tentatively, D is TRBD1 (5 bases). Trimming shortened V by 0 bases and J by 5 bases, and 13 bases separated the two germline ends. Germline V gene lookup returns CDR1 SGHRS and CDR2 YFSETQ. The CDR3 spans 15 residues. CDR3 coding DNA: TGCGCCAGCAGCTTGGACAGGCCGGCGGTAGATACGCAGTATTTT. It encodes CASSLDRPAVDTQYF.

The chain is built from TRBV29-1 and TRBJ2-7, with 8 bases matching TRBD1. CDR1 and CDR2 from the germline V gene are SQVTM and ANQGSEA. The J segment lost 0 bases and the V segment lost 5 bases, leaving 6 bases of the junction unmatched. CDR3 length: 14 amino acids. The CDR3 sequence: CSVSGQAGSYEQYF. The CDR3 nucleotides are TGCAGCGTTTCGGGACAGGCGGGCTCCTACGAGCAGTACTTC.

This clonotype was detected ten times or more. This chain joins TRBV7-6 and TRBJ1-2, with TRBD1 matching 7 bases. CDR3 length equals 15 residues. V was clipped by 5 bases and J by 3 bases; unmatched bases: 9. Germline values: CDR1 SGHVS, CDR2 FNYEAQ. The CDR3 coding sequence is TGTGCCAGCAGCCTAGAACCCGGGACAGACTATGGCTACACCTTC. Translated, it gives CASSLEPGTDYGYTF.

This clonotype was found many times. The V gene is TRBV4-2, the J gene TRBJ1-2; tentative D call: TRBD1 (6 bases). The germline gives CDR1 LGHNA, CDR2 YNFKEQ. This CDR3 spans 17 amino acids. Trimming shortened V by 0 bases and J by 3 bases, and 17 bases separated the two germline ends. CDR3 in amino acids: CASSQDGGIGGYYGYTF. Written as DNA, the CDR3 is TGTGCCAGCAGCCAAGATGGGGGTATCGGGGGCTACTATGGCTACACCTTC.

In this sample, this clonotype turned up many times. V usage is TRBV7-8 and J usage is TRBJ1-2; no reliable D call. CDR3 length equals 15 residues. CDR1 and CDR2 from the germline V gene are SGHVS and FQNEAQ. V was clipped by 5 bases and J by 3 bases, with 16 bases between them. The CDR3 DNA reads as TGTGCCAGCAGCGCGCGCAGGAACCTCTACTATGGCTACACCTTC. Its protein product is CASSARRNLYYGYTF.

This chain uses TRBV10-3 with TRBJ2-5, with TRBD2 matching 9 bases. Germline CDR1 and CDR2: ENHRY and SYGVKD. J lost 4 bases, V lost 0 bases, and 6 bases had no gene match. This CDR3 comprises 16 residues. The CDR3 DNA follows: TGTGCCATCAGTGAGTCGGATAGCGGGGGTGGAGAGACCCAGTACTTC. Amino acids: CAISESDSGGGETQYF.

This clonotype was found many times. The gene calls are TRBV11-3 and TRBJ2-6; D is possibly TRBD1 (5 bases). The V end lost 1 base, the J end lost 0 bases, and 13 bases lay between the germline ends. This CDR3 spans 18 amino acids. The germline V gene has CDR1 SGHNT and CDR2 YENEEA. The chain's CDR3 is CASSLVGRATSGANVLTF. The CDR3 region has the DNA TGTGCCAGCAGCTTAGTTGGCAGGGCTACCTCTGGGGCCAACGTCCTGACTTTC.

This clonotype was seen many times. V and J are TRBV7-2 and TRBJ1-1; TRBD1 is a possible D gene (6 bases). This CDR3 is built from 14 residues. Germline V gives CDR1 SGHTA, CDR2 FQGNSA. With 0 bases removed from V and 1 base from J, the gap between germline ends came to 6 bases. CDR3 sequence (DNA): TGTGCCAGCAGCTTAGCAGGGGGGAACACTGAAGCTTTCTTT. Its translation: CASSLAGGNTEAFF.

This clonotype was counted many times. This sequence joins TRBV7-8 and TRBJ1-1, with TRBD1 matching 9 bases. V lost 5 bases to trimming and J lost 4 bases; unmatched junction nucleotides: 8. CDR3 length: 15 amino acids. Germline loops: CDR1 SGHVS, CDR2 FQNEAQ. CDR3 amino acids: CASSPKDRGTTEAFF. The CDR3 DNA is TGTGCCAGCAGCCCCAAGGACAGGGGAACCACTGAAGCTTTCTTT.

A note on this clonotype: It may be a read error: a sequence one base away is much more abundant. The CDR3 loop is CASSPGRENEQYF. CDR3 coding DNA: TGTGCCAGCAGCCCGGGGCGGGAGAATGAGCAGTACTTC. The rearrangement joins TRBV7-3 to TRBJ2-1, with TRBD2 identical over 7 bases. Matching the DNA end better, TRBJ2-7 makes the J call doubtful. CDR3 length: 13 amino acids. The V gene's germline CDR1 is SGHTA and CDR2 FQGTGA.

This clonotype has at least ten counts. Here the CDR3 reads CASSFNGQRNSPLHF. For the CDR3, the DNA is TGTGCCAGCAGCTTTAACGGACAGCGTAATTCACCCCTCCACTTT. The gene calls are TRBV7-2 and TRBJ1-6; D is possibly TRBD1 (6 bases). The germline V gene has CDR1 SGHTA and CDR2 FQGNSA. V lost 3 bases and J 6 bases, leaving 12 bases between the germline ends. This CDR3 contains 15 residues.

This clonotype was seen at least ten times. The chain links TRBV5-5 to TRBJ1-2; D is unresolved. The germline V gene encodes CDR1 SGHKS and CDR2 YYEKEE (reference sequence). The CDR3 is 14 residues long. The germline V and J ends were trimmed by 4 bases and 4 bases, with 14 bases remaining between them. The CDR3 DNA is TGTGCCAGCAGCCTAACCGAGGGCCTCTATGGCTACACCTTC. This encodes CASSLTEGLYGYTF.

The chain combines TRBV5-1 with TRBJ2-7; D perhaps matches TRBD1 (6 bases). V lost 0 bases and J 3 bases, leaving 13 bases between the germline ends. CDR1 and CDR2 from the germline V gene are SGHRS and YFSETQ. The CDR3 length is 15 residues. The DNA of the CDR3 is TGCGCCAGCAGCTTGGAGCTGGGGGCGGTCTACGAGCAGTACTTC. This translates into CASSLELGAVYEQYF. Looking up the rest from reference TRBV5-1 and TRBJ2-7 gives the full variable domain: KAGVTQTPRYLIKTRGQQVTLSCSPISGHRSVSWYQQTPGQGLQFLFEYFSETQRNKGNFPGRFSGRQFSNSRSEMNVSTLELGDSALYLCASSLELGAVYEQYFGPGTRLTVT.

Ten or more counts support this clonotype. This chain uses TRBV7-2 with TRBJ1-5; no clear D. The CDR3 is 16 amino acids. The V gene's germline CDR1 is SGHTA and CDR2 FQGNSA. V dropped 1 base and J dropped 3 bases, with 13 bases sitting between them. The CDR3 reads CASSLVSGMPNQPQHF. CDR3 in DNA: TGTGCCAGCAGCTTAGTCTCAGGAATGCCCAATCAGCCCCAGCATTTT.

This clonotype was observed many times. The V and J genes are TRBV12-3 or TRBV12-4 and TRBJ1-5; 8 bases are shared with TRBD1. The CDR3 consists of 16 residues. With V trimmed by 4 bases and J by 1 base, 6 bases remained unmatched. In DNA, the CDR3 is TGTGCCAGCAGTTCCCGGACAGGGAGGAGCAATCAGCCCCAGCATTTT. As protein: CASSSRTGRSNQPQHF.

This sequence joins TRBV28 and TRBJ1-2; a possible D gene is TRBD1 (6 bases). The germline V gene has CDR1 MDHEN and CDR2 SYDVKM. The ends were cut back, 2 bases at V and 5 bases at J, with 6 bases in the middle. There are 12 residues in the CDR3. The CDR3 spells CASSLGQYGYTF. In DNA form, the CDR3 reads TGTGCCAGCAGTTTAGGACAGTATGGCTACACCTTC.

This clonotype was seen ten or more times. J is TRBJ1-1 and V is TRBV7-8; the match to TRBD1 covers 9 bases. V trimming: 1 base; J trimming: 0 bases; junction bases outside the gene matches: 6. The CDR3 extends over 17 amino acids. The germline V gene encodes CDR1 SGHVS and CDR2 FQNEAQ. The CDR3, as DNA: TGTGCCAGCAGCTTAGGGGACAGGGCCCGGATGAACACTGAAGCTTTCTTT. Translated: CASSLGDRARMNTEAFF.

CDR3 protein: CATSRGFGLGGDNEQFF. The CDR3 DNA is TGTGCCACCAGCAGGGGATTCGGACTAGGGGGGGACAATGAGCAGTTCTTC. V and J are TRBV15 and TRBJ2-1; D possibly corresponds to TRBD2 (7 bases). Germline loops: CDR1 LNHNV, CDR2 YYDKDF (reference sequence). Between the trimmed V and J ends, which lost 3 bases and 5 bases, there was a span of 20 bases. The CDR3 is 17 residues long.

This clonotype showed up many times. This sequence joins TRBV7-9 and TRBJ2-3; 7 nucleotides align to TRBD2. This CDR3 contains 17 residues. Germline V gives CDR1 SEHNR, CDR2 FQNEAQ (reference sequence). After removal of 4 bases from V and 5 bases from J, the junction contained 15 bases not matched to a gene. CDR3 bases: TGTGCCAGCAGCTATCAGGTACTAGCGTCAGAACAAGATACGCAGTATTTT. Its protein is CASSYQVLASEQDTQYF.